Listed below are T cell receptor beta chains from one sample, sequenced in a study of T cell changes during pregnancy in multiple sclerosis. Using immunoSEQ multiplex PCR, the repertoire was profiled, and TCRdb retains in-frame clones only, with some absent. The sample has fewer than 20,000 clones, around 87% seen once. Here the sequenced sample was CD8+ T cells from peripheral blood mononuclear cells, taken in the third trimester of pregnancy. These TCRs come from a female donor in good health, enrolled as a control in a pregnancy study. Each CDR3 is given with its conserved first and last residue. A D gene is named only where the DNA matches it firmly. Clone size, where shown, is once, few, many, or a class for clones that have expanded.

d_call,j_call,v_call,clone_size,cdr3_aa,cdr3_nt
TRBD1,TRBJ1-6,TRBV4-1,-,CASSQFTGDNSPLHF,TGCGCCAGCAGCCAATTCACAGGGGATAATTCACCCCTTCACTTT
-,TRBJ2-3,TRBV11-2,-,CASSLLGIADTQYF,TGTGCCAGCAGCTTACTAGGGATAGCGGATACGCAGTATTTT
TRBD2,TRBJ2-1,TRBV7-3,-,CASSLSSGYNEQFF,TGTGCCAGCAGCTTAAGTAGCGGGTACAATGAGCAGTTCTTC
-,TRBJ1-2,TRBV5-4,-,CASSLEVEGTYGYTF,TGTGCCAGCAGCTTGGAAGTAGAAGGGACTTATGGCTACACCTTC
TRBD2,TRBJ2-1,TRBV6-1,once,CASSEASGGYNEQFF,TGTGCCAGCAGTGAAGCTAGCGGGGGGTACAATGAGCAGTTCTTC
TRBD2,TRBJ2-1,TRBV7-6,-,CASRLTSGVDNEQFF,TGTGCCAGCAGACTTACTAGCGGGGTCGACAATGAGCAGTTCTTC
TRBD2,TRBJ2-7,TRBV27,-,CASSLGGYEQYF,TGTGCCAGCAGTTTGGGGGGGTACGAGCAGTACTTC
-,TRBJ2-2,TRBV11-2,few,CASSYLANTGELFF,TGTGCCAGCAGTTACCTAGCGAACACCGGGGAGCTGTTTTTT
-,TRBJ2-3,TRBV6-4,-,CASSDSQGRDTQYF,TGTGCCAGCAGTGACTCCCAGGGGAGAGATACGCAGTATTTT
TRBD1,TRBJ1-1,TRBV27,-,CASSLTGGHTEAFF,TGTGCCAGCAGTTTGACAGGGGGCCACACTGAAGCTTTCTTT
TRBD1,TRBJ2-1,TRBV4-2,medium-sized,CASSQDPGTGGNEQFF,TGTGCCAGCAGCCAAGATCCCGGGACAGGGGGCAATGAGCAGTTCTTC
-,TRBJ1-4,TRBV21-1,medium-sized,CASRTGGNEKLFF,TGTGCCAGCAGGACAGGGGGGAATGAAAAACTGTTTTTT
TRBD2,TRBJ2-1,TRBV27,-,CASSSTSGRAYEQFF,TGTGCCAGCAGTTCGACTAGCGGGAGGGCCTATGAGCAGTTCTTC
TRBD2,TRBJ2-5,TRBV6-1,-,CASVPSGGAAETQYF,TGTGCCAGCGTCCCTAGCGGGGGGGCCGCAGAGACCCAGTACTTC
-,TRBJ1-1,TRBV5-4,-,CASRSGQNTEAFF,TGTGCCAGCAGATCGGGACAGAACACTGAAGCTTTCTTT
TRBD2,TRBJ2-1,TRBV27,-,CASSTGTSGHNEQFF,TGTGCCAGCAGTACCGGGACTAGCGGTCACAATGAGCAGTTCTTC
-,TRBJ2-1,TRBV4-3,-,CASSQARAGLYEQFF,TGCGCCAGCAGCCAGGCGCGAGCGGGCCTTTATGAGCAGTTCTTC
-,TRBJ1-2,TRBV7-9,-,CASSPPKGGYGYTF,TGTGCCAGCAGCCCACCTAAGGGGGGGTATGGCTACACCTTC
-,TRBJ1-2,TRBV11-2,-,CASSSYRDEGYTF,TGTGCCAGCAGCTCCTACAGGGACGAAGGCTACACCTTC
-,TRBJ1-5,TRBV6-4,-,CASSEEKCGETYSNQPQHF,TGTGCCAGCAGTGAAGAAAAATGCGGAGAAACTTATAGCAATCAGCCCCAGCATTTT
-,TRBJ1-1,TRBV27,few,CASSADSMNTEAFF,TGTGCCAGCAGTGCAGACAGCATGAACACTGAAGCTTTCTTT
-,TRBJ2-3,TRBV4-3,once,CASSQGRSAPTDTQYF,TGCGCCAGCAGCCAAGGGCGATCAGCGCCCACAGATACGCAGTATTTT
-,TRBJ2-3,TRBV27,-,CASSSSGWDTQYF,TGTGCCAGCAGTTCTTCAGGGTGGGATACGCAGTATTTT
TRBD2,TRBJ2-4,TRBV9,-,CASSVGGGAKNIQYF,TGTGCCAGCAGCGTAGGGGGAGGGGCCAAAAACATTCAGTACTTC
-,TRBJ1-5,TRBV6-1,once,CASSASSGEGQPQHF,TGTGCCAGCAGTGCTTCCTCAGGGGAGGGCCAGCCCCAGCATTTT
TRBD1,TRBJ1-1,TRBV6-4,few,CACIWTGGAFF,TGTGCCTGCATTTGGACAGGGGGAGCTTTCTTT
TRBD2,TRBJ2-1,TRBV6-4,-,CASSDSRGGYNEQFF,TGTGCCAGCAGTGACTCGCGGGGGGGCTACAATGAGCAGTTCTTC
TRBD1,TRBJ1-5,TRBV7-2,-,CASSLAGGGQGNQPQHF,TGTGCCAGCAGCCTCGCGGGAGGGGGACAGGGCAATCAGCCCCAGCATTTT
TRBD2,TRBJ2-3,TRBV6-1,-,CASSVSAGSTDTQYF,TGTGCCAGCAGTGTATCAGCGGGATCCACAGATACGCAGTATTTT
TRBD2,TRBJ2-5,TRBV28,-,CASSALDGTSGQETQYF,TGTGCCAGCAGTGCCCTAGATGGGACTAGCGGCCAAGAGACCCAGTACTTC
-,TRBJ2-7,TRBV14,-,CASSQVLSSYEQYF,TGTGCCAGCAGCCAAGTTCTTTCCTCCTACGAGCAGTACTTC
-,TRBJ2-7,TRBV14,-,CASSQGAYEQYF,TGTGCCAGCAGCCAAGGAGCTTACGAGCAGTACTTC
-,TRBJ2-7,TRBV11-2,-,CASSLDLGSSYEQYF,TGTGCCAGCAGCTTAGATCTCGGGTCCTCCTACGAGCAGTACTTC
-,TRBJ1-6,TRBV6-1,-,CASSESQEPNSPLHF,TGTGCCAGCAGTGAATCACAGGAACCTAATTCACCCCTCCACTTT
TRBD1,TRBJ1-2,TRBV19,-,CASSIRTGDAHGYTF,TGTGCCAGTAGTATCCGGACAGGGGACGCCCATGGCTACACCTTC
-,TRBJ2-2,TRBV15,-,CATSGTGFGGELFF,TGTGCCACCAGCGGCACAGGGTTCGGCGGGGAGCTGTTTTTT
TRBD2,TRBJ2-3,TRBV27,-,CASMGLAGGGGTDTQYF,TGTGCCAGCATGGGACTAGCGGGAGGTGGGGGCACAGATACGCAGTATTTT
-,TRBJ1-2,TRBV29-1,once,CSVGPGEYYGYTF,TGCAGCGTGGGTCCAGGGGAGTACTATGGCTACACCTTC
-,TRBJ1-1,TRBV27,-,CASSFPDSPERAFF,TGTGCCAGCAGTTTCCCGGACAGTCCCGAGAGAGCTTTCTTT
TRBD2,TRBJ2-1,TRBV7-2,-,CASSLRSGTGEQFF,TGTGCCAGCAGCTTAAGGAGCGGGACTGGTGAGCAGTTCTTC
-,TRBJ2-5,TRBV15,once,CATSRDRGETQYF,TGTGCCACCAGCAGAGATAGGGGAGAGACCCAGTACTTC
-,TRBJ1-5,TRBV6-7,-,CASSYGGRVGDNQPQHF,TGTGCCAGCAGTTACGGGGGCAGGGTAGGCGACAATCAGCCCCAGCATTTT
-,TRBJ2-2,TRBV10-1,-,CASSASEAGELFF,TGCGCCAGCAGTGCTAGCGAGGCCGGGGAGCTGTTTTTT
-,TRBJ1-4,TRBV13,hyperexpanded,CASSLSGWGGREKLFF,TGTGCCAGCAGCTTATCCGGCTGGGGCGGGAGAGAAAAACTGTTTTTT
-,TRBJ1-6,TRBV4-1,-,CASSQERGGRDSPLHF,TGCGCCAGCAGCCAAGAAAGGGGGGGTAGGGATTCACCCCTCCACTTT
-,TRBJ1-1,TRBV15,-,CATSRDRTEMNTEAFF,TGTGCCACCAGCAGAGATCGGACAGAGATGAACACTGAAGCTTTCTTT
TRBD1,TRBJ2-2,TRBV4-2,-,CASSQETGGAGELFF,TGTGCCAGCAGCCAGGAAACAGGGGGTGCCGGGGAGCTGTTTTTT
-,TRBJ2-5,TRBV7-9,once,CASSYGANEETQYF,TGTGCCAGCAGCTACGGAGCAAACGAAGAGACCCAGTACTTC
-,TRBJ1-2,TRBV27,-,CASNKTDYGYTF,TGTGCCAGCAACAAGACAGACTATGGCTACACCTTC
-,TRBJ2-7,TRBV9,-,CASSVDNSWSYEQYF,TGTGCCAGCAGCGTAGATAATAGTTGGTCCTACGAGCAGTACTTC
TRBD1,TRBJ2-7,TRBV27,-,CASSSGGRGVYEQYF,TGTGCCAGCAGTTCAGGGGGTCGTGGGGTCTACGAGCAGTACTTC
-,TRBJ1-1,TRBV9,-,CASSHGGSGTEAFF,TGTGCCAGCAGCCACGGGGGAAGTGGCACTGAAGCTTTCTTT
TRBD2,TRBJ2-1,TRBV4-2,-,CASSQDEGRGGHEQFF,TGTGCCAGCAGCCAAGATGAAGGGCGGGGGGGCCATGAGCAGTTCTTC
-,TRBJ2-2,TRBV9,-,CASTNHRETGELFF,TGTGCCAGCACAAATCACAGGGAGACCGGGGAGCTGTTTTTT
-,TRBJ2-7,TRBV2,-,CASSEAPGQSESYEQYF,TGTGCCAGCAGTGAAGCCCCCGGACAGTCAGAATCCTACGAGCAGTACTTC
TRBD1,TRBJ2-7,TRBV4-1,-,CASSHMPGGQGEQYF,TGCGCCAGCAGCCACATGCCGGGGGGACAGGGCGAGCAGTACTTC
-,TRBJ1-2,TRBV29-1,-,CSVEEAYGYTF,TGCAGCGTTGAAGAGGCTTATGGCTACACCTTC
-,TRBJ1-2,TRBV6-5,-,CASSTGGVNYGYTF,TGTGCCAGCTCCACGGGGGGCGTGAACTATGGCTACACCTTC
TRBD1,TRBJ2-1,TRBV28,-,CATGGLPYAVRLSYNEQFF,TGTGCCACAGGGGGCCTACCCTACGCGGTAAGACTCTCCTACAATGAGCAGTTCTTC